This T cell receptor (beta chain) was documented in a study of CD8 T cells in ankylosing spondylitis (dated by TCRdb to about 2017). Regarding the research as a whole: The study set out to find disease-linked TCR variants by profiling T cell receptor beta repertoires in ankylosing spondylitis patients and healthy donors. The full study cohort was made up of over 20 ankylosing spondylitis patients and fewer than 120 healthy donors. Peripheral blood samples were taken, and synovial fluid was additionally collected from ankylosing spondylitis patients.

Trimming takes 3 bases from V and 3 bases from J, and the germline ends sit 13 bases apart. The germline V gene supplies CDR1 SGDLS and CDR2 YYNGEE. CDR3 length: 15 amino acids, cysteine to phenylalanine. Only the CDR3 part of the read is kept: 45 bases, read in frame from the first base. This clonotype was recorded at least ten times. Its specific antigen is unknown. No qualities accompany the bases; no much larger clone lies one base away. The full study reports these points: Blood from ankylosing spondylitis patients appeared to be characterized by a TCR beta motif composed of eight highly homologous amino acid variants. A CD8+ phenotype was shown by the disease-linked clones, which were found at relatively low frequencies in peripheral blood. The disease-linked clones were reported as significantly enriched in matched synovial fluid samples from ankylosing spondylitis patients. Some motif variants had previously been reported in the synovial fluid and blood of reactive arthritis patients, which suggests shared mechanisms of disease initiation.

The sequencer was an Illumina HiSeq 2500. TCR beta libraries were prepared by quantitative 5'-RACE with molecular barcodes. Per the source publication's procedure: Disease-linked TCR variants were identified with a new computational method built on a probabilistic model of VDJ rearrangement. TCRdb took the public reads, trimmed them with fastp at Q25, ran MiXCR for clone calling and kept in-frame beta chains. A single entry per CDR3 protein holds the most common genes and DNA from its merged rows. The V and J calls were determined by TCRdb, not by the authors. The sample table contains about 30,000 distinct CDR3 sequences; only one count was recorded for about 5.2% of them. In total, the top ten clones hold around 1.9% of the sample.

The V and J segments used are TRBV9 and TRBJ2-1; there is no confident call for the D gene. This clonotype originated in a female donor with ankylosing spondylitis or in good health (not recorded which). The sequenced material came from blood, either unsorted or a sorted T cell fraction (not recorded which). CDR3 region: CASSGSGVGYNEQFF. The base sequence is TGTGCCAGCAGCGGTTCAGGAGTGGGCTACAATGAGCAGTTCTTC. Supplemented by the reference TRBV9 and TRBJ2-1 proteins around the CDR3, the complete variable domain is DSGVTQTPKHLITATGQRVTLRCSPRSGDLSVYWYQQSLDQGLQFLIQYYNGEERAKGNILERFSAQQFPDLHSELNLSSLELGDSALYFCASSGSGVGYNEQFFGPGTRLTVL.